Described below is a single T cell receptor beta chain sequence and its context. Its antigen is unknown. General study findings and limits: In terms of TCR gene usage, tumor memory CD4+ T cells clustered together with blood and lymph node memory CD4+ cells, as well as with lymph node naive CD4+ cells.

The CDR3 length is 11 residues. The germline V gene encodes CDR1 LGHDT and CDR2 YNNKEL (reference sequence). V was trimmed by 4 bases and J by 2 bases, leaving 2 bases between them. Semi-nested PCR with Nested Universal Primer A followed constant-region reverse priming of full-length variable regions. TCRdb called the 5' RACE reads again in MiXCR, with one record for every CDR3 protein. Among about 55,000 distinct CDR3 sequences, roughly a sixth were seen once, and the ten largest hold approximately 2.3%. CD25-based Treg depletion was applied to purified naive CD4+ T cells. The sequenced material came from naive CD4+ T cells sorted from blood. The subset here: naive CD4+ T cells, CD4+CD45RA+CD25-. This rearrangement joins TRBV3-1 to TRBJ1-1; D not certain. The receptor's source is a female donor with breast cancer. CDR3 sequence (DNA): TGTGCCAGCAGCCGAAACACTGAAGCTTTCTTT. Its translation: CASSRNTEAFF.